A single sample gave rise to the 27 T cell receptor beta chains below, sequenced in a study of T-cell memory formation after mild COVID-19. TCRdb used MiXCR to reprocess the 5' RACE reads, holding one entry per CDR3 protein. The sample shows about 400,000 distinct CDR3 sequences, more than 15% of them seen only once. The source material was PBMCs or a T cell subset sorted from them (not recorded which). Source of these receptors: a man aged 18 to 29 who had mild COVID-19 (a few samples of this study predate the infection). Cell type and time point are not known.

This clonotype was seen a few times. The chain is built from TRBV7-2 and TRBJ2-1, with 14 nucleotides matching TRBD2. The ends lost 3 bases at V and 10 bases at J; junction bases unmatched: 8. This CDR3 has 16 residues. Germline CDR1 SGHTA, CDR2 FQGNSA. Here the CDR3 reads CASSFGLAGGPGEQFF. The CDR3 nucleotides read TGTGCCAGCAGCTTCGGACTAGCGGGGGGTCCTGGGGAGCAGTTCTTC.

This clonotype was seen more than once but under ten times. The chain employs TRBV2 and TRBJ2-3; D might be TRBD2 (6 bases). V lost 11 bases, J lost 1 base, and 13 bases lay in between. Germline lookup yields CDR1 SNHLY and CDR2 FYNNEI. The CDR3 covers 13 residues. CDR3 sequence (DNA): TGTGCCGGGGGAGGCGGGGGCACAGATACGCAGTATTTT. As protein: CAGGGGGTDTQYF.

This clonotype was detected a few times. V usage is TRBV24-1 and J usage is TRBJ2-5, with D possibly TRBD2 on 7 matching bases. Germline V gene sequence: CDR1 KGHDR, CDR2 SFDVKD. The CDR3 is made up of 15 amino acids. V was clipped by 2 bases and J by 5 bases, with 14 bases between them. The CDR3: CATSDSRGAGETQYF. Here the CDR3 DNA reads TGTGCCACCAGTGATTCCCGGGGGGCTGGTGAGACCCAGTACTTC.

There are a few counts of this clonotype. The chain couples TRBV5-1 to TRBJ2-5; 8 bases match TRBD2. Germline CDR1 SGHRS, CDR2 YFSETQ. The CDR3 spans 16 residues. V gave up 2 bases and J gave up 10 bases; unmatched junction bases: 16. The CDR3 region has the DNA TGCGCCAGCAGCTTCCCGAGAGCGGGGGCCGGGGGTGACCAGTACTTC. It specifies CASSFPRAGAGGDQYF. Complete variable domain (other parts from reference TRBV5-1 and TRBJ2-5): KAGVTQTPRYLIKTRGQQVTLSCSPISGHRSVSWYQQTPGQGLQFLFEYFSETQRNKGNFPGRFSGRQFSNSRSEMNVSTLELGDSALYLCASSFPRAGAGGDQYFGPGTRLLVL.

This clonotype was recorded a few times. CDR3 bases: TGCGCCAGCAGCTTGGCGGCAGGGGAGGGTCAGCCCCAGCATTTT. The encoded protein is CASSLAAGEGQPQHF. This chain uses TRBV5-1 with TRBJ1-5; a possible D gene is TRBD1 (6 bases). The CDR3 runs 15 residues. V was shortened by 0 bases and J by 6 bases, with 13 bases between the two germline ends. Per the germline V gene, CDR1 is SGHRS and CDR2 is YFSETQ.

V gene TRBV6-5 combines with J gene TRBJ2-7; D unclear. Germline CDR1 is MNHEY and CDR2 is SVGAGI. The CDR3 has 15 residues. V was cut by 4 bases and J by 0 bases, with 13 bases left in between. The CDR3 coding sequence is TGTGCCAGCAGTTCGAATACACTGAACTCCTACGAGCAGTACTTC. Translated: CASSSNTLNSYEQYF.

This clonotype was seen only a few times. As DNA, the CDR3 is TGTGCCAGCAGCCCAGGTAGAGGGGCGGAAGAGACCCAGTACTTC. Its protein is CASSPGRGAEETQYF. The genes are TRBV9 and TRBJ2-5; possibly TRBD1 or TRBD2 for D (5 bases each). Trimming shortened V by 4 bases and J by 3 bases, and 16 bases separated the two germline ends. The CDR3 spans 15 residues. CDR1 is SGDLS, CDR2 YYNGEE, per germline.

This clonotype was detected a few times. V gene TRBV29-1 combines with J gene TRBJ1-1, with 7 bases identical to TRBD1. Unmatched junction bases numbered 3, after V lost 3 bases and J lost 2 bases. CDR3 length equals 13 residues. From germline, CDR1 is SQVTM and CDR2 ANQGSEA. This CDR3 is CSVDNRGNTEAFF. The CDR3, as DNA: TGCAGCGTTGACAACAGGGGAAACACTGAAGCTTTCTTT.

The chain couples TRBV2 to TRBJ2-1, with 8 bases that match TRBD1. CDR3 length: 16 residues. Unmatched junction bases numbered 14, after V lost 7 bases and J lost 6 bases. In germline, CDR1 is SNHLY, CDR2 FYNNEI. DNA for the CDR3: TGTGCCAGCATCATCCAGGACAGGGAATATCGCAATGAGCAGTTCTTC. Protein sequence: CASIIQDREYRNEQFF.

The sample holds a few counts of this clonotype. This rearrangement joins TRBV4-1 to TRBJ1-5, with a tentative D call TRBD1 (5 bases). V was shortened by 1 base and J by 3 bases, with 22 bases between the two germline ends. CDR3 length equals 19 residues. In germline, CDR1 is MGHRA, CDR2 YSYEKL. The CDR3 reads CASSQVVGRGNGLNQPQHF. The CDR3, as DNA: TGCGCCAGCAGCCAAGTCGTAGGTCGGGGGAACGGCCTCAATCAGCCCCAGCATTTT.

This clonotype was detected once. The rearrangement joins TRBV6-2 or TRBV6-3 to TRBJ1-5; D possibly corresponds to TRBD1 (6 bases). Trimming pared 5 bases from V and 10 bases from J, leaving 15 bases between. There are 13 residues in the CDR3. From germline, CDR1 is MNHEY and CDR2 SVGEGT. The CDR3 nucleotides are TGTGCCAGCAGTGGACAGTCAGTCAGCCCCCAGCATTTT. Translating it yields CASSGQSVSPQHF.

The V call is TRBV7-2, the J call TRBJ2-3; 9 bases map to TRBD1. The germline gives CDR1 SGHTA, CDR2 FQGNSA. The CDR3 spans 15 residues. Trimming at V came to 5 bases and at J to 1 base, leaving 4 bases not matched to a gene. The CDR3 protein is CASSRRDRGTDTQYF. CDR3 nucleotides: TGTGCCAGCAGCCGCAGGGACAGGGGCACAGATACGCAGTATTTT.

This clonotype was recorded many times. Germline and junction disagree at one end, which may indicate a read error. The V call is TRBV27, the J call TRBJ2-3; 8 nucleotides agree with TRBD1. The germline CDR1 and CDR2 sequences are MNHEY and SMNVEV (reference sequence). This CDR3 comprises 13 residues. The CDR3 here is CVSRGLGTDTQYF. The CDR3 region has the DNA TGTGTCAGCAGGGGGCTGGGCACAGATACGCAGTATTTT.

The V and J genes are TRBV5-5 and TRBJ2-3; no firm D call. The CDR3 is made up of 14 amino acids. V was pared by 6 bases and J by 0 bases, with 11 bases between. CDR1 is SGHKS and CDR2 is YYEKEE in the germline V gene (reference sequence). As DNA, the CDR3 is TGTGCCAGCACACTCCATCCTAGCACAGATACGCAGTATTTT. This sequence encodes CASTLHPSTDTQYF.

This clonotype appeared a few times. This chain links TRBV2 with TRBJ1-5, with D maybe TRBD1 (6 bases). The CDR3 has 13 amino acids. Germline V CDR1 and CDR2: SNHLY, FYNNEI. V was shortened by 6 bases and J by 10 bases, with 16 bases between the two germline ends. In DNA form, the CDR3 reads TGTGCCAGCAGGGGGGCGGCGCGGATTCCCCAGCATTTT. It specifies CASRGAARIPQHF. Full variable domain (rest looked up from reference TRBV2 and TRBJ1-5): EPEVTQTPSHQVTQMGQEVILRCVPISNHLYFYWYRQILGQKVEFLVSFYNNEISEKSEIFDDQFSVERPDGSNFTLKIRSTKLEDSAMYFCASRGAARIPQHFGDGTRLSIL.

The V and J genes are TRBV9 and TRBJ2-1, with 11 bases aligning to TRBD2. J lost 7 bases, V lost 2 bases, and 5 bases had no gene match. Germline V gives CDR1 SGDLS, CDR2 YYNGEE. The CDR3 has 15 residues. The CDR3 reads CASSVLAGGRNEQFF. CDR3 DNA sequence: TGTGCCAGCAGCGTTCTAGCGGGGGGCCGGAATGAGCAGTTCTTC.

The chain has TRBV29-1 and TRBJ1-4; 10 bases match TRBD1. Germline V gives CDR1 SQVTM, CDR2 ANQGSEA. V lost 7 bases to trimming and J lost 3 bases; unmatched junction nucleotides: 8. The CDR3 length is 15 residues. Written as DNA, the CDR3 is TGCAGCGCCTCGGACAGGGGGATGCCTAATGAAAAACTGTTTTTT. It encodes CSASDRGMPNEKLFF. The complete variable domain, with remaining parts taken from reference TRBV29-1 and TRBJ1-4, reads SAVISQKPSRDICQRGTSLTIQCQVDSQVTMMFWYRQQPGQSLTLIATANQGSEATYESGFVIDKFPISRPNLTFSTLTVSNMSPEDSSIYLCSASDRGMPNEKLFFGSGTQLSVL.

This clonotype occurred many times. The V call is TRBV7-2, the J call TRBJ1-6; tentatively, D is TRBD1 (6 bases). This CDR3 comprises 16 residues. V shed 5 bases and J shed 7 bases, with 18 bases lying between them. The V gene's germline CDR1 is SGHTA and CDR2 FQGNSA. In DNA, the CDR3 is TGTGCCAGCAGCCCCCGCTCGAGGGGGGACAATTCACCCCTCCACTTT. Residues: CASSPRSRGDNSPLHF.

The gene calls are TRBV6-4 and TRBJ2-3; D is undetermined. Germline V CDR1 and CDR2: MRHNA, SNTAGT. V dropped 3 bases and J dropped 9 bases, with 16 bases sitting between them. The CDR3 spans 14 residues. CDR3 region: CASSDVGGRSTQYF. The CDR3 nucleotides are TGTGCCAGCAGTGATGTCGGCGGCCGATCGACGCAGTATTTT.

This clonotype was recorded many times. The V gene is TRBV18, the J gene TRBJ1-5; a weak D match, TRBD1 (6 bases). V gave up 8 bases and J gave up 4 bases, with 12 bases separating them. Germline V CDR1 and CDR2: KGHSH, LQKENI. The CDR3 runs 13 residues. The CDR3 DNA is TGTGCCAGCAGTCCGGACAGAAATCAGCCCCAGCATTTT. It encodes CASSPDRNQPQHF.

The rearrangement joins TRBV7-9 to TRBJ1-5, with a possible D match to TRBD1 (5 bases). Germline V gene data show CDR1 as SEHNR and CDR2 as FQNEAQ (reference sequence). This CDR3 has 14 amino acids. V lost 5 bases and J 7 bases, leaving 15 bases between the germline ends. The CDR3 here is CASSHSGGGQPQHF. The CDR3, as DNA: TGTGCCAGCAGCCACTCGGGGGGAGGACAGCCCCAGCATTTT.

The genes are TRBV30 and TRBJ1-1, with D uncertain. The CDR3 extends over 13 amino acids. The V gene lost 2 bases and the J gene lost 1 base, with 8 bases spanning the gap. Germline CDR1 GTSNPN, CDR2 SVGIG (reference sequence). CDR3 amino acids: CAWSRQTNTEAFF. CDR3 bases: TGTGCCTGGAGTCGGCAGACGAACACTGAAGCTTTCTTT.

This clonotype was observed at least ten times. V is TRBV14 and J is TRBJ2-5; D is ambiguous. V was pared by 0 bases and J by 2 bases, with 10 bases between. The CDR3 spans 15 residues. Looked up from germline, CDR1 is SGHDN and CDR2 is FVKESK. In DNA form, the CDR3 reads TGTGCCAGCAGCCAAGATCGGAGCATGCAAGAGACCCAGTACTTC. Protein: CASSQDRSMQETQYF.

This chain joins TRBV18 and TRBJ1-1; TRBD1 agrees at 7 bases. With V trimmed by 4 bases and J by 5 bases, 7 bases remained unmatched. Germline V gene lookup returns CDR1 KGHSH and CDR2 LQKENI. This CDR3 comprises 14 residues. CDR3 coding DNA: TGTGCCAGCTCACAGGGACAGAAAGAAACTGAAGCTTTCTTT. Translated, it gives CASSQGQKETEAFF.

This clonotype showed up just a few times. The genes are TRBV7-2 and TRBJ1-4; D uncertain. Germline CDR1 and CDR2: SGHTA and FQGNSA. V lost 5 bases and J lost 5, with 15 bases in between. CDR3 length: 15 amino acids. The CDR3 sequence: CASSPGGSLNEKLFF. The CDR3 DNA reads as TGTGCCAGCAGCCCCGGTGGCAGTCTCAATGAAAAACTGTTTTTT.

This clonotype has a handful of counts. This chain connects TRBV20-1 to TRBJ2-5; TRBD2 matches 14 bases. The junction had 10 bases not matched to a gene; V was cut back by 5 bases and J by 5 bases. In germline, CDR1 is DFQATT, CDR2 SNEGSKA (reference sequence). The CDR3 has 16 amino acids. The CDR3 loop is CSAAGLAGGRVETQYF. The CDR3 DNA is TGCAGTGCTGCCGGACTAGCGGGGGGTCGAGTGGAGACCCAGTACTTC.

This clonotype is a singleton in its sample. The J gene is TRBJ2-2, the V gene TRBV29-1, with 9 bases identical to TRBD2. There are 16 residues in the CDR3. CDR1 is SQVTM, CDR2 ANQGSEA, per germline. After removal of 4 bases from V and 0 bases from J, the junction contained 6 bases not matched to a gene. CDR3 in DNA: TGCAGCGTTGTAGGTCGGACTAGCGCGAACACCGGGGAGCTGTTTTTT. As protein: CSVVGRTSANTGELFF.